This TCR beta chain was recorded in a study of T cells in Graves' hyperthyroidism and ophthalmopathy. As for this clonotype: Its matching antigen is unknown.

TCR beta CDR3 region amplification was performed from RNA transcripts. The HTBI set primed first-round TCR CDR3 RT-PCR. TCRdb analysed the multiplex PCR reads with MiXCR anew, one entry per CDR3 protein. Of 270,000 or so distinct CDR3 sequences listed, 15% are singletons. Broader study findings: Most thyroid clonotypes expanded above 0.001 appeared in blood too.

Germline assignment: CDR1 KGHSH and CDR2 LQKENI. With 3 bases removed from V and 2 bases from J, the gap between germline ends came to 10 bases. The CDR3 sequence is 14 residues long. The TCR sequence derives from a woman aged 45-65 years with Graves' hyperthyroidism that later progressed to Graves' ophthalmopathy. Sequencing input: blood. The rearrangement joins TRBV18 to TRBJ2-5; a weak D match, TRBD1 (6 bases). The CDR3 protein is CASSPTGNQETQYF. DNA for the CDR3: TGTGCCAGCTCACCGACAGGCAATCAAGAGACCCAGTACTTC.